A selection of T cell receptor beta chains follows, all from one sample in a study of OX40 agonist ivuxolimab in advanced cancers. The table came from immunoSEQ multiplex PCR; TCRdb's copy has only in-frame clones and leaves some out. This sample has around 100,000 clones, with over 75% found just once. The source material was CD4+ or CD8+ T cells sorted from blood, sampled in a trial of the OX40 agonist ivuxolimab. The receptors here all came from an adult with an advanced solid tumor such as melanoma, head and neck, liver or kidney cancer. Both conserved end residues are part of each CDR3. A D gene is named only where the DNA matches it firmly. The listing skips clone size in some rows; elsewhere it reads once, few, many or a size class.

J gene | clone size | D gene | V gene | CDR3 protein | CDR3 DNA
TRBJ2-7 | - | - | TRBV4-3 | CASSQDIGRYYEQYF | TGCGCCAGCAGCCAAGATATCGGCAGATATTACGAGCAGTACTTC
TRBJ1-5 | - | TRBD1 | TRBV19 | CASSIVGTGVQPQHF | TGTGCCAGTAGTATAGTCGGGACAGGGGTTCAGCCCCAGCATTTT
TRBJ1-4 | - | - | TRBV6-4 | CASSDSIKGVGLANEKLFF | TGTGCCAGCAGTGACTCGATAAAGGGTGTGGGTTTGGCTAATGAAAAACTGTTTTTT
TRBJ2-5 | - | - | TRBV7-2 | CASSWGRRETQYF | TGTGCCAGCAGCTGGGGACGTCGGGAGACCCAGTACTTC
TRBJ2-1 | - | - | TRBV9 | CASSVDKAASSYNEQFF | TGTGCCAGCAGCGTAGATAAGGCGGCTAGCTCCTACAATGAGCAGTTCTTC
TRBJ2-3 | - | TRBD2 | TRBV7-8 | CASSFRDYTDTQYF | TGTGCCAGCAGCTTCCGGGACTACACAGATACGCAGTATTTT
TRBJ2-3 | - | - | TRBV6-6 | CASKDSGGTDTQYF | TGTGCCAGCAAAGACAGTGGAGGGACAGATACGCAGTATTTT
TRBJ2-5 | - | - | TRBV19 | CASSTRAAGQETQYF | TGTGCCAGTAGTACGAGGGCGGCAGGCCAAGAGACCCAGTACTTC
TRBJ2-5 | once | TRBD1 | TRBV2 | CASSSTGAGETQYF | TGTGCCAGCAGTTCGACAGGGGCTGGAGAGACCCAGTACTTC
TRBJ2-5 | - | - | TRBV10-3 | CAISGSQETQYF | TGTGCCATCAGTGGCAGCCAAGAGACCCAGTACTTC
TRBJ2-1 | - | - | TRBV7-2 | CASSFGPRGAYNEQFF | TGTGCCAGCAGCTTTGGACCTCGCGGGGCCTACAATGAGCAGTTCTTC
TRBJ1-5 | - | TRBD1 | TRBV7-2 | CASSSRTGDYQPQHF | TGTGCCAGCAGCTCGCGGACAGGGGATTATCAGCCCCAGCATTTT
TRBJ2-5 | - | - | TRBV5-1 | CASSLAGNQETQYF | TGCGCCAGCAGCTTGGCAGGGAACCAAGAGACCCAGTACTTC
TRBJ1-1 | - | - | TRBV27 | CASSLRLMNTEAFF | TGTGCCAGCAGTTTACGGCTCATGAACACTGAAGCTTTCTTT
TRBJ2-1 | - | - | TRBV5-1 | CASSSGVINNEQFF | TGCGCCAGCAGTTCAGGAGTAATAAACAATGAGCAGTTCTTC
TRBJ2-2 | - | TRBD1 | TRBV5-1 | CASSDRGYTGELFF | TGCGCCAGCTCCGACAGGGGTTATACCGGGGAGCTGTTTTTT
TRBJ2-7 | - | - | TRBV5-1 | CASRTGPRYEQYF | TGCGCCAGCAGGACGGGTCCCCGCTACGAGCAGTACTTC
TRBJ1-2 | - | TRBD1 | TRBV16 | CASSRGQGDSVGYTF | TGTGCCAGCAGCCGGGGACAGGGGGACTCGGTAGGCTACACCTTC
TRBJ2-1 | - | TRBD2 | TRBV20-1 | CSLAGGHEQFF | TGCAGTCTAGCGGGAGGGCATGAGCAGTTCTTC
TRBJ1-2 | - | - | TRBV6-5 | CASSAGQTTGYTF | TGTGCCAGCAGTGCGGGACAAACAACCGGCTACACCTTC
TRBJ2-1 | - | TRBD2 | TRBV7-3 | CASSTAGSSYNEQFF | TGTGCCAGCAGCACAGCGGGGAGCTCCTACAATGAGCAGTTCTTC
TRBJ2-1 | - | - | TRBV7-9 | CASSYPGGRNEQFF | TGTGCCAGCAGCTACCCCGGCGGGCGCAATGAGCAGTTCTTC
TRBJ1-1 | - | - | TRBV20-1 | CSAGTNTEAFF | TGCAGTGCAGGGACAAACACTGAAGCTTTCTTT
TRBJ2-1 | - | TRBD1 | TRBV11-2 | CASSLGPGQTNEQFF | TGTGCCAGCAGCTTAGGCCCGGGACAGACCAATGAGCAGTTCTTC
TRBJ2-5 | - | - | TRBV7-9 | CASSLRPGQETQYF | TGTGCCAGCAGCTTACGACCAGGGCAAGAGACCCAGTACTTC
TRBJ1-1 | - | - | TRBV6-1 | CASSVSGSGTEAFF | TGTGCCAGCAGTGTGTCGGGGAGTGGCACTGAAGCTTTCTTT
TRBJ1-2 | - | - | TRBV2 | CASSERTAANYGYTF | TGTGCCAGCAGTGAACGGACAGCAGCTAACTATGGCTACACCTTC
TRBJ2-5 | - | - | TRBV4-1 | CASSQVYGSTGETQYF | TGCGCCAGCAGCCAAGTTTATGGTTCCACGGGGGAGACCCAGTACTTC
TRBJ1-5 | - | - | TRBV6-6 | CASSRTVYSNQPQHF | TGTGCCAGCAGTAGGACAGTATATAGCAATCAGCCCCAGCATTTT
TRBJ1-2 | few | - | TRBV28 | CASTFAGGYTF | TGTGCCAGCACGTTCGCCGGGGGCTACACCTTC
TRBJ2-3 | - | TRBD1 | TRBV29-1 | CSVEIYSGTVADTQYF | TGCAGCGTTGAAATTTACTCGGGGACAGTTGCAGATACGCAGTATTTT
TRBJ2-7 | - | - | TRBV29-1 | CSVGLDEQYF | TGCAGCGTTGGCCTGGACGAGCAGTACTTC
TRBJ2-1 | once | TRBD2 | TRBV5-1 | CASSPKPTGTSGSVSYNEQFF | TGCGCCAGCAGCCCCAAACCGACCGGGACTAGCGGGAGTGTGTCCTACAATGAGCAGTTCTTC
TRBJ2-3 | - | - | TRBV7-9 | CASSSLPGGTDTQYF | TGTGCCAGCAGCTCCCTGCCAGGGGGCACAGATACGCAGTATTTT
TRBJ2-6 | - | TRBD1 | TRBV7-2 | CASSRQGTGANVLTF | TGTGCCAGCAGCCGACAGGGGACTGGGGCCAACGTCCTGACTTTC
TRBJ2-3 | - | - | TRBV7-9 | CASSLAVQAATDTQYF | TGTGCCAGCAGCTTAGCGGTACAGGCAGCGACAGATACGCAGTATTTT
TRBJ1-4 | - | - | TRBV5-1 | CASSLAGATTNEKLFF | TGCGCCAGCAGCTTGGCTGGGGCTACAACTAATGAAAAACTGTTTTTT
TRBJ1-4 | - | - | TRBV4-2 | CASSQEWGRGETTNEKLFF | TGTGCCAGCAGCCAAGAGTGGGGTAGGGGGGAGACAACTAATGAAAAACTGTTTTTT
TRBJ1-3 | - | - | TRBV19 | CASSSGRYSGNTIYF | TGTGCCAGTAGTTCCGGACGGTACTCTGGAAACACCATATATTTT
TRBJ1-3 | - | - | TRBV10-3 | CAISDSLSSGNTIYF | TGTGCCATCAGTGACTCCCTGAGCTCTGGAAACACCATATATTTT